The rows below give T cell receptor beta chains drawn from one sample of a study of a mutant IDH1 vaccine in newly diagnosed glioma. Measured with immunoSEQ multiplex PCR; TCRdb has only the in-frame clones, and not every one. The data contain 25,000 to 30,000 clones, under 80% of them singletons. Their recognized antigens are unknown. The starting material was PBMCs, obtained from a glioma patient whose treatment included an IDH1 peptide vaccine. The receptors derive from a man aged 45-60 years with glioma. Both conserved end residues are part of each CDR3. The order of the fields is D gene, J gene, clone size, V gene, CDR3 DNA, CDR3 protein. D genes are given only for firm matches. Only part of the rows carry a size: once, few, many, or a class if the clone is expanded.

d_call: TRBD1
j_call: TRBJ2-7
clone_size: once
v_call: TRBV6-5
cdr3_nt: TGTGCCAGCAGTGACAGGGGGCCCTACGAGCAGTACTTC
cdr3_aa: CASSDRGPYEQYF

d_call: -
j_call: TRBJ1-5
clone_size: few
v_call: TRBV4-3
cdr3_nt: TGCGCCAGCAGCCCCCAGGGAGATAGCAATCAGCCCCAGCATTTT
cdr3_aa: CASSPQGDSNQPQHF

d_call: TRBD1
j_call: TRBJ1-1
clone_size: few
v_call: TRBV7-2
cdr3_nt: TGTGCCAGCAGCTTAGCCCAGGGGGTGGCTGAAGCTTTCTTT
cdr3_aa: CASSLAQGVAEAFF

d_call: -
j_call: TRBJ2-2
clone_size: -
v_call: TRBV7-9
cdr3_nt: TGTGCCAGCAGCTTAGCGCTGAACACCGGGGAGCTGTTTTTT
cdr3_aa: CASSLALNTGELFF

d_call: -
j_call: TRBJ2-7
clone_size: -
v_call: TRBV7-9
cdr3_nt: TGTGCCAGCAGCTTAGGGGAGAGTTCCCCCTACGAGCAGTACTTC
cdr3_aa: CASSLGESSPYEQYF

d_call: -
j_call: TRBJ2-7
clone_size: -
v_call: TRBV6-5
cdr3_nt: TGTGCCAGCAGTTACAGACAGAACTCCTACGAGCAGTACTTC
cdr3_aa: CASSYRQNSYEQYF

d_call: -
j_call: TRBJ2-7
clone_size: -
v_call: TRBV5-4
cdr3_nt: TGTGCCAGCAGCTTGGGGGAAAAGGGGAAAGCGTACTTC
cdr3_aa: CASSLGEKGKAYF

d_call: -
j_call: TRBJ1-6
clone_size: -
v_call: TRBV5-8
cdr3_nt: TGTGCCAGCAGCTTGATCCGGGATAATTCACCCCTCCACTTT
cdr3_aa: CASSLIRDNSPLHF

d_call: -
j_call: TRBJ2-5
clone_size: few
v_call: TRBV14
cdr3_nt: TGTGCCAGCAGCCAAGGGGTTCAGACCCAGTACTTC
cdr3_aa: CASSQGVQTQYF

d_call: TRBD1
j_call: TRBJ2-4
clone_size: -
v_call: TRBV5-6
cdr3_nt: TGTGCCAGCAGCTTGGACAGGGGGTTTCAGTACTTC
cdr3_aa: CASSLDRGFQYF

d_call: -
j_call: TRBJ1-5
clone_size: few
v_call: TRBV19
cdr3_nt: TGTGCCAGGCTAAGGTGTTGGCAGCCCCAGCATTTT
cdr3_aa: CARLRCWQPQHF

d_call: -
j_call: TRBJ1-4
clone_size: -
v_call: TRBV15
cdr3_nt: TGTGCCACCAGCAGGGGGTTCAGTGGTGAAAAACTGTTTTTT
cdr3_aa: CATSRGFSGEKLFF

d_call: -
j_call: TRBJ2-7
clone_size: -
v_call: TRBV4-1
cdr3_nt: TGCGCCAGCAGCGCCGGGGGCGGCCTGACCTACGAGCAGTACTTC
cdr3_aa: CASSAGGGLTYEQYF

d_call: -
j_call: TRBJ2-6
clone_size: once
v_call: TRBV5-1
cdr3_nt: TGCGCCAGCAGCAGTTACTCTGGGGCCAACGTCCTGACTTTC
cdr3_aa: CASSSYSGANVLTF

d_call: -
j_call: TRBJ2-7
clone_size: -
v_call: TRBV5-1
cdr3_nt: TGCGCCAGCAGCTTGGACAGGGTTGGCGAGCAGTACTTC
cdr3_aa: CASSLDRVGEQYF

d_call: -
j_call: TRBJ2-2
clone_size: -
v_call: TRBV6-6
cdr3_nt: TGTGCCAGCAGTCGGGAGAACACCGGGGAGCTGTTTTTT
cdr3_aa: CASSRENTGELFF

d_call: -
j_call: TRBJ2-1
clone_size: -
v_call: TRBV15
cdr3_nt: TGTGCCACCAGCAGAGCAGGGAGTTACAATGAGCAGTTCTTC
cdr3_aa: CATSRAGSYNEQFF

d_call: TRBD2
j_call: TRBJ2-1
clone_size: -
v_call: TRBV11-2
cdr3_nt: TGTGCCAGCAGCTTAAGGGGACTAGCGGACAACAATGAGCAGTTCTTC
cdr3_aa: CASSLRGLADNNEQFF

d_call: TRBD2
j_call: TRBJ2-2
clone_size: -
v_call: TRBV10-3
cdr3_nt: TGTGCCACCCGACTACAGACTAGCGGCACCGGGGAGCTGTTTTTT
cdr3_aa: CATRLQTSGTGELFF

d_call: -
j_call: TRBJ1-2
clone_size: -
v_call: TRBV15
cdr3_nt: TGTGCCACCAGCAGACAGTCGGGCGGCTATGGCTACACCTTC
cdr3_aa: CATSRQSGGYGYTF

d_call: -
j_call: TRBJ2-2
clone_size: -
v_call: TRBV6-1
cdr3_nt: TGTGCCAGCAGCGAGACAGTAAACACCGGGGAGCTGTTTTTT
cdr3_aa: CASSETVNTGELFF

d_call: TRBD1
j_call: TRBJ1-1
clone_size: -
v_call: TRBV4-1
cdr3_nt: TGCGCCAGCAGCCAAAGGACAGGACAGAACACTGAAGCTTTCTTT
cdr3_aa: CASSQRTGQNTEAFF

d_call: -
j_call: TRBJ2-7
clone_size: -
v_call: TRBV5-4
cdr3_nt: TGTGCCAGCAGCTCGACCCCGAGACCAGCGAGCTCCTACGAGCAGTACTTC
cdr3_aa: CASSSTPRPASSYEQYF

d_call: -
j_call: TRBJ1-1
clone_size: -
v_call: TRBV19
cdr3_nt: TGTGCCAGTAATTTTGGGGGTCCGAACACTGAAGCTTTCTTT
cdr3_aa: CASNFGGPNTEAFF

d_call: TRBD1
j_call: TRBJ2-7
clone_size: -
v_call: TRBV2
cdr3_nt: TGTGCCTACTTTACAGGGACAGGGGGCGGCGAGCAGTACTTC
cdr3_aa: CAYFTGTGGGEQYF

d_call: TRBD1
j_call: TRBJ1-4
clone_size: -
v_call: TRBV5-4
cdr3_nt: TGTGCCAGCAGCGCAGACCGACAGGGGGTGGGGGATAATGAAAAACTGTTTTTT
cdr3_aa: CASSADRQGVGDNEKLFF

d_call: -
j_call: TRBJ1-1
clone_size: few
v_call: TRBV30
cdr3_nt: TGTGCCTGGAGGAGGGGGAACACTGAAGCTTTCTTT
cdr3_aa: CAWRRGNTEAFF

d_call: -
j_call: TRBJ1-1
clone_size: -
v_call: TRBV5-4
cdr3_nt: TGTGCCAGCAGCCCCGGGACAACGAACACTGAAGCTTTCTTT
cdr3_aa: CASSPGTTNTEAFF

d_call: TRBD2
j_call: TRBJ2-5
clone_size: once
v_call: TRBV5-1
cdr3_nt: TGCGCCAGCAGCCCCCTGATAGCGGGGGGAGCAGAGACCCAGTACTTC
cdr3_aa: CASSPLIAGGAETQYF

d_call: -
j_call: TRBJ2-3
clone_size: -
v_call: TRBV29-1
cdr3_nt: TGCAGCGTGGACTCCGCGACCTTAGATACGCAGTATTTT
cdr3_aa: CSVDSATLDTQYF

d_call: TRBD1
j_call: TRBJ2-4
clone_size: -
v_call: TRBV11-2
cdr3_nt: TGTGCCAGCAGCCAGATAGACAGGGGACTAGCCAAAAACATTCAGTACTTC
cdr3_aa: CASSQIDRGLAKNIQYF

d_call: -
j_call: TRBJ2-3
clone_size: -
v_call: TRBV30
cdr3_nt: TGTGCCTGGAGTGTACGTAGCCAAACAGATACGCAGTATTTT
cdr3_aa: CAWSVRSQTDTQYF

d_call: -
j_call: TRBJ1-1
clone_size: -
v_call: TRBV6-5
cdr3_nt: TGTGCCAGCACAGGTACAATGAACACTGAAGCTTTCTTT
cdr3_aa: CASTGTMNTEAFF

d_call: -
j_call: TRBJ1-2
clone_size: -
v_call: TRBV7-8
cdr3_nt: TGTGCCAGCAGCTTAGTTGTTCAGGGAAACTATGGCTACACCTTC
cdr3_aa: CASSLVVQGNYGYTF

d_call: TRBD1
j_call: TRBJ1-5
clone_size: -
v_call: TRBV7-9
cdr3_nt: TGTGCCAGCAGCCCGGGACAGTTTTATAGCAATCAGCCCCAGCATTTT
cdr3_aa: CASSPGQFYSNQPQHF

d_call: -
j_call: TRBJ1-1
clone_size: -
v_call: TRBV7-8
cdr3_nt: TGTGCCAGCAGCCAAGTCACGGGGCCGTACACTGAAGCTTTCTTT
cdr3_aa: CASSQVTGPYTEAFF

d_call: -
j_call: TRBJ2-7
clone_size: -
v_call: TRBV18
cdr3_nt: TGTGCCAGCTCACCTCCGGCCAACTGGGAAAAGGAGCAGTACTTC
cdr3_aa: CASSPPANWEKEQYF

d_call: -
j_call: TRBJ1-4
clone_size: -
v_call: TRBV30
cdr3_nt: TGTGCCTGGAGTGTAGGGGGGGGCGTCAATGAAAAACTGTTTTTT
cdr3_aa: CAWSVGGGVNEKLFF

d_call: -
j_call: TRBJ1-4
clone_size: -
v_call: TRBV15
cdr3_nt: TGTGCCACCAGCCGAGGGACGGTTGCAACTAATGAAAAACTGTTTTTT
cdr3_aa: CATSRGTVATNEKLFF